The 18 T cell receptor beta chains below were found in one sample sequenced in a study of blood T cell repertoires in COVID-19. Only in-frame clones appear in the TCRdb table, and some are missing; sequencing was by immunoSEQ multiplex PCR. This table holds 200,000 to 250,000 clones, nearly 90% found once. Sequencing was carried out using PBMCs or T cells enriched from blood (not recorded which). Receptor source: a man aged 25-45 years who had been exposed to COVID-19.

The chain uses TRBV18 and TRBJ1-3; D is undetermined. Germline assignment: CDR1 KGHSH and CDR2 LQKENI. With 0 bases removed from V and 0 bases from J, the gap between germline ends came to 12 bases. The CDR3 length is 17 residues. The CDR3 nucleotides read TGTGCCAGCTCACCACCTGGCGGAGACTACTCTGGAAACACCATATATTTT. This codes for CASSPPGGDYSGNTIYF.

V is TRBV7-6 and J is TRBJ2-2; 8 bases are shared with TRBD1. J was trimmed by 6 bases and V by 1 base; bases with no gene match: 10. There are 17 residues in the CDR3. The germline gives CDR1 SGHVS, CDR2 FNYEAQ. In DNA form, the CDR3 reads TGTGCCAGCAGCTTAGAGCTCCCGGACAGGGTGCCCGGGGAGCTGTTTTTT. As protein: CASSLELPDRVPGELFF.

The chain recombines TRBV5-4 with TRBJ2-2; a possible D gene is TRBD1 (5 bases). The CDR3 runs 14 residues. Germline assignment: CDR1 SGHNT and CDR2 YYREEE (reference sequence). V was shortened by 2 bases and J by 3 bases, with 8 bases between the two germline ends. The CDR3 sequence: CASSLQEHTGELFF. For the CDR3, the DNA is TGTGCCAGCAGCTTACAGGAACACACCGGGGAGCTGTTTTTT.

This clone came up a few times. The chain uses TRBV7-2 and TRBJ2-3; the D is unclear. The V gene's germline CDR1 is SGHTA and CDR2 FQGNSA. The CDR3 runs 12 residues. The ends were cut back, 2 bases at V and 6 bases at J, with 6 bases in the middle. The CDR3 spells CASSLFQDTQYF. The DNA of the CDR3 is TGTGCCAGCAGCTTATTCCAGGATACGCAGTATTTT.

The chain recombines TRBV30 with TRBJ2-5, with TRBD1 matching 9 bases. The V and J ends lost 1 base and 5 bases, in that order; junction bases with no gene match: 8. Germline assignment: CDR1 GTSNPN and CDR2 SVGIG (reference sequence). CDR3 size: 15 residues. CDR3 amino acids: CAWSGPTGGMETQYF. In DNA form, the CDR3 reads TGTGCCTGGAGTGGACCGACAGGGGGTATGGAGACCCAGTACTTC.

The gene calls are TRBV7-9 and TRBJ2-5, with unresolved D. V was trimmed by 1 base and J by 1 base, leaving 10 bases between them. This CDR3 has 15 amino acids. CDR1 SEHNR and CDR2 FQNEAQ come from the germline V gene (reference sequence). For the CDR3, the DNA is TGTGCCAGCAGCTTAGGATACCAGGCCCAAGAGACCCAGTACTTC. It translates to CASSLGYQAQETQYF.

This rearrangement joins TRBV4-2 to TRBJ2-2; D is perhaps TRBD2 (6 bases). The germline gives CDR1 LGHNA, CDR2 YNFKEQ. Trimming removed 6 bases at V and 1 base at J, with 15 bases between. The CDR3 sequence is 16 residues long. CDR3 in amino acids: CASSRAGGENTGELFF. CDR3 DNA: TGTGCCAGCAGTCGTGCGGGCGGGGAGAACACCGGGGAGCTGTTTTTT.

The rearrangement links TRBV5-4 to TRBJ2-1; TRBD1 is a possible D gene (6 bases). Germline V gene data show CDR1 as SGHNT and CDR2 as YYREEE (reference sequence). Trimming pared 3 bases from V and 6 bases from J, leaving 19 bases between. The CDR3 has 16 amino acids. The CDR3 reads CASSYPQGVEANEQFF. For the CDR3, the DNA is TGTGCCAGCAGCTATCCACAGGGAGTCGAAGCCAATGAGCAGTTCTTC.

CDR3 bases: TGCGCCAGCAGCCAAGAAGGACAGGGGTTTTACGAGCAGTACTTC. Translated: CASSQEGQGFYEQYF. The chain uses TRBV4-1 and TRBJ2-7; 9 bases match TRBD1. The CDR3 spans 15 residues. The J segment lost 4 bases and the V segment lost 0 bases, leaving 4 bases of the junction unmatched. Germline values: CDR1 MGHRA, CDR2 YSYEKL.

This clone appeared a single time. This chain links TRBV7-9 with TRBJ2-1, with no clear D. From germline, CDR1 is SEHNR and CDR2 FQNEAQ (reference sequence). The V and J ends lost 5 bases and 8 bases respectively, with 13 bases between them. This CDR3 region has 13 residues. CDR3 loop: CASSPRPQYEQFF. In nucleotides, the CDR3 is TGTGCCAGCAGCCCGCGGCCTCAATATGAGCAGTTCTTC. The full variable domain, with the rest looked up from reference TRBV7-9 and TRBJ2-1, is DTGVSQNPRHKITKRGQNVTFRCDPISEHNRLYWYRQTLGQGPEFLTYFQNEAQLEKSRLLSDRFSAERPKGSFSTLEIQRTEQGDSAMYLCASSPRPQYEQFFGPGTRLTVL.

This rearrangement joins TRBV19 to TRBJ2-2; D is uncertain. This CDR3 has 14 amino acids. Germline-derived CDR1 and CDR2 are LNHDA and SQIVND (reference sequence). The V and J ends lost 4 bases and 5 bases respectively, with 11 bases between them. The CDR3 DNA sequence: TGTGCCAGTAGTAGCCTCAGACTTACCGGGGAGCTGTTTTTT. Protein: CASSSLRLTGELFF.

The rearrangement links TRBV4-2 to TRBJ2-2; TRBD2 agrees at 7 bases. J was trimmed by 0 bases and V by 4 bases; bases with no gene match: 14. Per the germline V gene, CDR1 is LGHNA and CDR2 is YNFKEQ. This CDR3 comprises 19 residues. CDR3 sequence (DNA): TGTGCCAGCAGCCGACAGCCGGGACTACCAACCCCGAACACCGGGGAGCTGTTTTTT. Translation gives CASSRQPGLPTPNTGELFF.

Notes on this clone: Germline is not matched at one junction end, which may reflect a read error. The chain combines TRBV2 with TRBJ2-1; D is undetermined. Germline CDR1 is SNHLY and CDR2 is FYNNEI. The CDR3 is made up of 13 amino acids. The CDR3 sequence: CASSESYYDEQFF. In DNA, the CDR3 is TGTGCCAGCAGTGAAAGCTACTACGATGAGCAGTTCTTC.

J is TRBJ1-2 and V is TRBV16; TRBD1 might be the D (5 bases). Germline V gene lookup returns CDR1 KGHSY and CDR2 FQNENV. The CDR3 is 14 residues long. Trimming shortened V by 4 bases and J by 0 bases, and 9 bases separated the two germline ends. CDR3 bases: TGTGCCAGCAGCCCCACAGGAGCTAACTATGGCTACACCTTC. This sequence encodes CASSPTGANYGYTF.

This sequence joins TRBV9 and TRBJ2-1; TRBD2 matches 8 bases. The J segment lost 9 bases and the V segment lost 3 bases, leaving 14 bases of the junction unmatched. Germline V CDR1 and CDR2: SGDLS, YYNGEE. The CDR3 has 16 amino acids. This chain's CDR3 is CASSGPGGAAGGEQFF. CDR3 nucleotide sequence: TGTGCCAGCAGCGGTCCCGGGGGGGCGGCCGGCGGTGAGCAGTTCTTC.

The rearrangement joins TRBV19 to TRBJ1-2; TRBD1 aligns across 9 bases. The germline CDR1 and CDR2 sequences are LNHDA and SQIVND (reference sequence). Losses at the gene ends were 6 bases for V and 3 bases for J; bases not matched to a gene: 11. This CDR3 has 16 residues. CDR3 sequence: CASSLTGGAIHYGYTF. DNA of the CDR3: TGTGCCAGTAGCCTGACAGGGGGTGCTATTCACTATGGCTACACCTTC.

The J gene is TRBJ2-5, the V gene TRBV9, with D tentatively TRBD2 (5 bases). The germline gives CDR1 SGDLS, CDR2 YYNGEE. CDR3 length: 13 amino acids. Deletions cut 4 bases from V and 1 base from J, with 8 bases between. The CDR3 loop reads CASSPGIQETQYF. The DNA for the CDR3 is TGTGCCAGCAGCCCCGGGATCCAAGAGACCCAGTACTTC.

The chain joins TRBV30 to TRBJ2-1; a possible D gene is TRBD1 (6 bases). The germline CDR1 and CDR2 sequences are GTSNPN and SVGIG (reference sequence). With 4 bases removed from V and 12 bases from J, the gap between germline ends came to 19 bases. CDR3 length: 13 residues. CDR3 in amino acids: CAWKGVYNEGQFF. DNA of the CDR3: TGTGCCTGGAAGGGGGTGTACAATGAGGGGCAGTTCTTC.